The 4 T cell receptor beta chains reported below all come from one sample, sequenced in a study of blood T cell repertoires in COVID-19. Only in-frame clones appear in the TCRdb table, and some are missing; sequencing was by immunoSEQ multiplex PCR. Altogether more than 200,000 clones are present, less than 90% being singletons, with the ten largest covering around 0.7%. The specimen sequenced was peripheral blood. The receptors come from a middle-aged man with acute or convalescent COVID-19.

This sequence joins TRBV18 and TRBJ2-1, with D tentatively TRBD2 (6 bases). The CDR3 consists of 13 residues. V shed 0 bases and J shed 7 bases, with 7 bases lying between them. Germline values: CDR1 KGHSH, CDR2 LQKENI. The CDR3 loop is CASSPPGRNEQFF. CDR3 bases: TGTGCCAGCTCACCACCGGGGAGGAATGAGCAGTTCTTC.

The rearrangement uses TRBV5-1 and TRBJ1-1; D might be TRBD1 (5 bases). The CDR3 consists of 12 residues. The V gene lost 4 bases and the J gene lost 8 bases, with 12 bases spanning the gap. In germline, CDR1 is SGHRS, CDR2 YFSETQ. The CDR3 nucleotides read TGCGCCAGCAGCCATAGGGGCAGCGAAGCTTTCTTT. It encodes CASSHRGSEAFF.

The table lists this clone with a count of one. V usage is TRBV11-2 and J usage is TRBJ1-3, with 7 nucleotides matching TRBD1. Looked up from germline, CDR1 is SGHAT and CDR2 is FQNNGV. The V segment lost 5 bases and the J segment 2 bases; nucleotides outside the gene matches: 6. The CDR3 covers 15 residues. CDR3 nucleotides: TGTGCCAGCAGCCAACAGGGGATAGCTGGAAACACCATATATTTT. Translating it yields CASSQQGIAGNTIYF.

CDR3 nucleotide sequence: TGTGCCAGCAGCTACCGGACAGGCTATAATTCACCCCTCCACTTT. Its protein is CASSYRTGYNSPLHF. The V and J genes are TRBV6-5 and TRBJ1-6; 7 bases map to TRBD1. The CDR3 consists of 15 residues. Germline CDR1 is MNHEY and CDR2 is SVGAGI. The ends lost 6 bases at V and 3 bases at J; junction bases unmatched: 5.